The 22 T cell receptor beta chains below were found in one sample sequenced in a study of blood T cells in healthy people across ages. A second about 7 to 11 cycle PCR used barcoded and J-beta primers. In TCRdb, the 5' RACE reads were re-called with MiXCR into one record per CDR3 protein. This table holds approximately 810,000 distinct CDR3 sequences, 29% found once. Sequencing was performed on blood. These receptors originate from a woman older than 75 in good health.

This clonotype was seen many times. The chain is built from TRBV5-1 and TRBJ2-3; 12 bases agree with TRBD2. This CDR3 spans 16 amino acids. In germline, CDR1 is SGHRS, CDR2 YFSETQ. V lost 0 bases and J lost 4; bases outside the gene matches: 3. Here the CDR3 DNA reads TGCGCCAGCAGCTTGGCCTGGACTAGCGGGGCAGATACGCAGTATTTT. Translation gives CASSLAWTSGADTQYF.

The chain links TRBV7-2 to TRBJ2-2; TRBD2 agrees at 7 bases. The CDR3 runs 16 residues. Germline V CDR1 and CDR2: SGHTA, FQGNSA. The V segment lost 4 bases and the J segment 5 bases; nucleotides outside the gene matches: 10. The CDR3 DNA sequence: TGTGCCAGCAGCTCCAACCCGGGGGGTTCTACCGGGGAGCTGTTTTTT. Translation: CASSSNPGGSTGELFF.

This clonotype was observed a few times. A much more abundant neighbour one base away suggests this may be a read error. V gene TRBV20-1 combines with J gene TRBJ2-7; D remains ambiguous. V was clipped by 0 bases and J by 5 bases, with 11 bases between them. Germline CDR1 and CDR2: DFQATT and SNEGSKA (reference sequence). This CDR3 is built from 13 residues. CDR3 sequence (DNA): TGCAGTGCTAGAGATCCAGCAACCCACGAGCAGTACTTC. Protein sequence: CSARDPATHEQYF.

The chain employs TRBV6-1 and TRBJ2-1, with TRBD1 as a possible D gene (5 bases). Trimming left V 8 bases short and J 6 bases short, with 14 bases between. The CDR3 extends over 13 amino acids. CDR1 is MNHNS, CDR2 SASEGT, per germline. The CDR3 reads CASCWGVSNEQFF. The DNA for the CDR3 is TGTGCCAGCTGTTGGGGCGTAAGCAATGAGCAGTTCTTC.

As concerns this clonotype: One end of the junction is discordant with germline, which a read error may explain. The chain carries TRBV28 and TRBJ1-6, with D possibly being TRBD1 (6 bases). From germline, CDR1 is MDHEN and CDR2 SYDVKM. The CDR3 is 16 residues long. In nucleotides, the CDR3 is TGTGTCAGCAGCACCTGGTGGGACATCAATAATTCACCCCTCCACTTT. It codes for CVSSTWWDINNSPLHF.

This chain connects TRBV20-1 to TRBJ1-5; perhaps TRBD1 as D (5 bases). Per germline, CDR1 DFQATT and CDR2 SNEGSKA (reference sequence). Trimming removed 3 bases from V and 2 bases from J, with 11 bases in between. The length of the CDR3 is 14 residues. CDR3 nucleotides: TGCAGTGCTAGTAGGGGTGGGGGCAATCAGCCCCAGCATTTT. It yields the protein CSASRGGGNQPQHF.

This clonotype was counted ten times or more. This sequence joins TRBV12-3 or TRBV12-4 and TRBJ1-4, with D possibly TRBD1 on 5 matching bases. The CDR3 spans 13 residues. The V gene lost 5 bases and the J gene lost 8 bases, with 12 bases spanning the gap. The CDR3 loop reads CASSRGRREKLFF. In nucleotides, the CDR3 is TGTGCCAGCAGTAGGGGCCGCAGGGAAAAACTGTTTTTT.

The chain joins TRBV19 to TRBJ2-1; 14 nucleotides agree with TRBD2. This CDR3 contains 17 residues. Trimming took 6 bases from V and 8 from J; bases not matched to a gene: 12. CDR1 and CDR2 (germline): LNHDA, SQIVND (reference sequence). The CDR3 nucleotides read TGTGCCAGTAGCCTTGGCATAGGGACTAGCGGGGGCTATGAGCAGTTCTTC. As protein: CASSLGIGTSGGYEQFF.

V usage is TRBV4-2 and J usage is TRBJ1-1; the D gene is possibly TRBD1 (6 bases). V shed 4 bases and J shed 1 base, with 13 bases lying between them. The CDR3 loop spans 15 amino acids. Germline values: CDR1 LGHNA, CDR2 YNFKEQ. The CDR3 protein is CASSPYETGNTEAFF. The CDR3 bases are TGTGCCAGCAGCCCGTACGAGACAGGGAACACTGAAGCTTTCTTT.

This clonotype was seen at least ten times. The chain carries TRBV3-1 and TRBJ2-6; either TRBD1 or TRBD2 may fit D (5 bases each). CDR1 and CDR2 from the germline V gene are LGHDT and YNNKEL (reference sequence). V lost 4 bases and J lost 0, with 10 bases in between. The CDR3 length is 16 residues. The CDR3 spells CASSRGRSSGANVLTF. In DNA form, the CDR3 reads TGTGCCAGCAGCCGGGGACGGTCCTCTGGGGCCAACGTCCTGACTTTC.

To note about this clonotype: A much larger clone lies one base from this, so it may be a read error. This chain connects TRBV20-1 to TRBJ2-7; 10 nucleotides match TRBD2. The CDR3 runs to 16 residues. Germline V gene sequence: CDR1 DFQATT, CDR2 SNEGSKA (reference sequence). V shed 0 bases and J 7 bases; nucleotides not matched to a gene: 12. CDR3 amino acids: CSARDSSGGAYNEQYF. CDR3 bases: TGCAGTGCTAGAGATTCGAGCGGGGGGGCTTACAATGAGCAGTACTTC.

The chain joins TRBV20-1 to TRBJ2-5; the D is unclear. Germline V gene sequence: CDR1 DFQATT, CDR2 SNEGSKA (reference sequence). The V gene lost 3 bases and the J gene lost 2 bases, with 16 bases spanning the gap. The CDR3 length is 15 residues. The CDR3 DNA sequence: TGCAGTGCTAGGCGATTATCAGTCCCGCAAGAGACCCAGTACTTC. Amino acid sequence: CSARRLSVPQETQYF.

This clonotype has a count of ten or more. The genes are TRBV15 and TRBJ2-3, with a weak D call TRBD1 (5 bases). The CDR3 sequence is 11 residues long. Germline CDR1 reads LNHNV; CDR2 reads YYDKDF (reference sequence). V was pared by 9 bases and J by 2 bases, with 6 bases between. CDR3 coding DNA: TGTGCCACAGGACACACAGATACGCAGTATTTT. As protein: CATGHTDTQYF.

The CDR3 reads CASSAGTRYNEQYF. CDR3 DNA sequence: TGTGCCAGCAGCGCTGGGACTAGATACAATGAGCAGTACTTC. The chain links TRBV7-2 to TRBJ2-1; TRBD2 aligns across 8 bases. The J call may be mistaken, given a closer DNA end match to TRBJ2-7. Germline assignment: CDR1 SGHTA and CDR2 FQGNSA. The CDR3 loop spans 14 amino acids.

This clonotype has at least ten counts. The chain recombines TRBV20-1 with TRBJ2-1, with 16 bases that match TRBD2. Germline lookup yields CDR1 DFQATT and CDR2 SNEGSKA (reference sequence). Germline trimming cut 5 bases from V and 8 bases from J; bases unmatched to any gene: 9. The CDR3 runs to 16 residues. This chain's CDR3 is CSADGTSGGVKHEQFF. The CDR3 DNA sequence: TGCAGTGCTGACGGGACTAGCGGGGGGGTTAAACATGAGCAGTTCTTC.

Notes on this clonotype: A read error may explain this, as a much larger clone is one base away. This rearrangement joins TRBV10-3 to TRBJ1-5, with D tentatively TRBD1 (5 bases). CDR1 is ENHRY and CDR2 is SYGVKD in the germline V gene. Deletions cut 4 bases from V and 5 bases from J, with 15 bases between. The CDR3 is made up of 15 amino acids. The CDR3 DNA reads TGTGCCATCAGTGGGGACGGACGGGGATATCAGCCCCAGCATTTT. The encoded protein is CAISGDGRGYQPQHF.

The chain links TRBV5-1 to TRBJ1-2, with 7 positions matching TRBD1. V shed 0 bases and J 3 bases; nucleotides not matched to a gene: 5. The CDR3 runs to 15 residues. Germline lookup yields CDR1 SGHRS and CDR2 YFSETQ. CDR3: CASSLEQGNYYGYTF. For the CDR3, the DNA is TGCGCCAGCAGCTTGGAACAGGGGAACTACTATGGCTACACCTTC.

A few counts support this clonotype. The chain carries TRBV5-1 and TRBJ1-2; no reliable D call. Germline V CDR1 and CDR2: SGHRS, YFSETQ. The V end lost 4 bases, the J end lost 4 bases, and 11 bases lay between the germline ends. The CDR3 sequence is 13 residues long. This CDR3 is CASSVSLSYGYTF. Here the CDR3 DNA reads TGCGCCAGCAGCGTTTCTCTAAGCTATGGCTACACCTTC.

With respect to this clonotype: It may be a read error: a sequence one base away is much more abundant. This chain links TRBV6-2 or TRBV6-3 with TRBJ2-1; TRBD1 aligns across 7 bases. The length of the CDR3 is 14 residues. Germline CDR1 is MNHEY and CDR2 is SVGEGT. The CDR3 loop reads CASSRGPSYNGQFF. The CDR3 DNA reads as TGTGCCAGCAGTAGGGGGCCCTCCTACAATGGGCAGTTCTTC.

V usage is TRBV7-2 and J usage is TRBJ1-1; D ambiguous. CDR1 SGHTA and CDR2 FQGNSA come from the germline V gene. The CDR3 is 14 amino acids. Trimming took off 0 bases at V and 0 bases at J, with 5 bases between the two ends. CDR3 amino acids: CASSLAAVNTEAFF. The DNA of the CDR3 is TGTGCCAGCAGCTTAGCCGCAGTGAACACTGAAGCTTTCTTT.

This clonotype has only a few counts. The V and J genes are TRBV2 and TRBJ1-2, with TRBD1 as a possible D gene (5 bases). This CDR3 contains 14 residues. Germline V gene lookup returns CDR1 SNHLY and CDR2 FYNNEI. V lost 1 base and J lost 1, with 7 bases in between. CDR3 sequence: CASSEGTFNYGYTF. The CDR3, as DNA: TGTGCCAGCAGTGAAGGGACATTTAACTATGGCTACACCTTC. Together with reference TRBV2 and TRBJ1-2, the CDR3 gives the full variable domain: EPEVTQTPSHQVTQMGQEVILRCVPISNHLYFYWYRQILGQKVEFLVSFYNNEISEKSEIFDDQFSVERPDGSNFTLKIRSTKLEDSAMYFCASSEGTFNYGYTFGSGTRLTVV.

This clonotype has ten or more counts. The chain employs TRBV5-1 and TRBJ2-5; D remains unclear. Trimming removed 0 bases at V and 2 bases at J, with 8 bases between. This CDR3 is 14 amino acids long. Germline V gene sequence: CDR1 SGHRS, CDR2 YFSETQ. The CDR3 spells CASSLGAGQETQYF. Here the CDR3 DNA reads TGCGCCAGCAGCTTGGGGGCAGGACAAGAGACCCAGTACTTC.